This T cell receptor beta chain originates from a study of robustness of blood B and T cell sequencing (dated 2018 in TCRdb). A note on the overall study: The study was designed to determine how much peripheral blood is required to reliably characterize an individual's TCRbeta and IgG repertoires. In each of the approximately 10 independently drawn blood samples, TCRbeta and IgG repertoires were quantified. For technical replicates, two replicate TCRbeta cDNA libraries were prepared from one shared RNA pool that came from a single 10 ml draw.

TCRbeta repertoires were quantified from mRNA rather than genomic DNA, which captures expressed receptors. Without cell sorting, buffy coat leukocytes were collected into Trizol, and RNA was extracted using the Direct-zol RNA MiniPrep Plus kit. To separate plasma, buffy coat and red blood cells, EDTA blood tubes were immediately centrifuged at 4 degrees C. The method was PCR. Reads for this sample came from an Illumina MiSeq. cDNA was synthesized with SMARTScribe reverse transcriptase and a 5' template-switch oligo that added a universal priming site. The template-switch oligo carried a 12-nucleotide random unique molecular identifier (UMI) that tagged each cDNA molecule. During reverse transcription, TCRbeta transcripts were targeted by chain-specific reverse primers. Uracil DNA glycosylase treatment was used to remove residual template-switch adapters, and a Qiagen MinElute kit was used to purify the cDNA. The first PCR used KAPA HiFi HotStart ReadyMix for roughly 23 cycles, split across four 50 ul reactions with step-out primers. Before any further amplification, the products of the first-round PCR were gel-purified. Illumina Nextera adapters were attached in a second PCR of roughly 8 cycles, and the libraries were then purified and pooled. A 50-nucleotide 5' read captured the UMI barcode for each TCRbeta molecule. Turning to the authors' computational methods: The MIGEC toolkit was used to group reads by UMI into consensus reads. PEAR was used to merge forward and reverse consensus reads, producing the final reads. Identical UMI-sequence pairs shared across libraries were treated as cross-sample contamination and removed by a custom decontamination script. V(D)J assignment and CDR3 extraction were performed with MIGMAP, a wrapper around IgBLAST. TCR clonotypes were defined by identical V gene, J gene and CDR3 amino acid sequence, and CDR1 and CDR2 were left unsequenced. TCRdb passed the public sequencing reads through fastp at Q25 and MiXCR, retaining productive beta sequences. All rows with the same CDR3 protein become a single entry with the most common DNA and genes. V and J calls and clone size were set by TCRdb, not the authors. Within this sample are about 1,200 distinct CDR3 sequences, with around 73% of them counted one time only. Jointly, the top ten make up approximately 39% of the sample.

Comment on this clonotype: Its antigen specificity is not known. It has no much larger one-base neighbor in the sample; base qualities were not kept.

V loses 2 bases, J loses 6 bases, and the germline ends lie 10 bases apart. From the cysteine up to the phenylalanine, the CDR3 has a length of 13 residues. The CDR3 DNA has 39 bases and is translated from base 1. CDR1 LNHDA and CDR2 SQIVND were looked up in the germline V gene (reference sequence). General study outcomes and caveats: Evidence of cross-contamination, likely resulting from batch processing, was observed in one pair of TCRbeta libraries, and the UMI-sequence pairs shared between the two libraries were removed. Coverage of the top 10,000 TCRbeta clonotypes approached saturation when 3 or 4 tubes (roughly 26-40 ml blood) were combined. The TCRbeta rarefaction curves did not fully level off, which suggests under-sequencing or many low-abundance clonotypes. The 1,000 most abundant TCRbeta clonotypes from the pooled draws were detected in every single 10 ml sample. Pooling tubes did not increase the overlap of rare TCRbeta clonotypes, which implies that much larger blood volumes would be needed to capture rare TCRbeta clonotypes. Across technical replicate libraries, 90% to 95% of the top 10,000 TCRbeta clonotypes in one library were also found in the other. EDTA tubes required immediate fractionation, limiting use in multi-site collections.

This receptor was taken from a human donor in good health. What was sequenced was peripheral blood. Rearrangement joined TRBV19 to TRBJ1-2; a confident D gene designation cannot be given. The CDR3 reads CASSIPPLHGYTF. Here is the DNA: TGTGCCAGTAGTATACCACCCTTACATGGCTACACCTTC.